This is a list of T cell receptor beta chains from one sample in a study of OX40 agonist ivuxolimab in advanced cancers. Libraries were prepared by immunoSEQ multiplex PCR; TCRdb keeps only in-frame clonotypes and omits some of them. The data show around 70,000 clones, under 95% seen once. The sequenced sample was CD4+ or CD8+ T cells sorted from blood, obtained in a trial of the OX40 agonist ivuxolimab. The origin of the receptors is an adult with an advanced solid tumor such as melanoma, head and neck, liver or kidney cancer. CDR3s include the opening cysteine and the closing phenylalanine or tryptophan. A D gene is named only where the DNA matches it firmly. A row's size may be missing; if present it is once, few, many or a size class.

J: TRBJ1-2
length: 14
size: NA
D: NA
V: TRBV7-9
DNA: TGTGCCAGCAGCTTGGGAGGCAGCAACTATGGCTACACCTTC
CDR3: CASSLGGSNYGYTF

J: TRBJ2-1
length: 12
size: NA
D: NA
V: TRBV11-2
DNA: TGTGCCAGCAGCATTAGTCAGTATGAGCAGTTCTTC
CDR3: CASSISQYEQFF

J: TRBJ2-7
length: 18
size: NA
D: TRBD1
V: TRBV23-1
DNA: TGCGCCAGCAGTCAAAAACCGGGACAGGGTTCTTTAACCTACGAGCAGTACTTC
CDR3: CASSQKPGQGSLTYEQYF

J: TRBJ2-3
length: 15
size: NA
D: TRBD1
V: TRBV10-1
DNA: TGCGCCAGCAGTGAGGACAGGGAGAGCACAGATACGCAGTATTTT
CDR3: CASSEDRESTDTQYF

J: TRBJ1-2
length: 15
size: NA
D: NA
V: TRBV14
DNA: TGTGCCAGCAGCCAAGATTCGGTCGCAGGGAAGGGCTACACCTTC
CDR3: CASSQDSVAGKGYTF

J: TRBJ1-2
length: 16
size: once
D: TRBD1
V: TRBV4-1
DNA: TGCGCCAGCAGCCAAGATCCAGGGGGTATTAACTATGGCTACACCTTC
CDR3: CASSQDPGGINYGYTF

J: TRBJ1-2
length: 14
size: NA
D: NA
V: TRBV6-1
DNA: TGTGCCAGCAGTGAAGTAGGCAGGGAATATGGCTACACCTTC
CDR3: CASSEVGREYGYTF

J: TRBJ1-3
length: 18
size: NA
D: NA
V: TRBV7-8
DNA: TGTGCCAGCAGCCGCCGGACATCCAACGATCGGTCTGGAAACACCATATATTTT
CDR3: CASSRRTSNDRSGNTIYF

J: TRBJ2-1
length: 13
size: NA
D: NA
V: TRBV11-3
DNA: TGTGCCAGCAGCCCGTCAGGCCTGGGGGAGCAGTTCTTC
CDR3: CASSPSGLGEQFF

J: TRBJ1-4
length: 15
size: NA
D: NA
V: TRBV9
DNA: TGTGCCAGCAGCGTAGCCGGGGCCCCTGGAGAAAAACTGTTTTTT
CDR3: CASSVAGAPGEKLFF

J: TRBJ1-2
length: 14
size: NA
D: NA
V: TRBV6-1
DNA: TGTGCCAGCAGTGAAGCCCAGGGTGCCTATGGCTACACCTTC
CDR3: CASSEAQGAYGYTF

J: TRBJ1-3
length: 15
size: NA
D: NA
V: TRBV30
DNA: TGTGCCTGGAGTGTTTTCGGGACCTCTGGAAACACCATATATTTT
CDR3: CAWSVFGTSGNTIYF

J: TRBJ1-3
length: 13
size: NA
D: NA
V: TRBV29-1
DNA: TGCAGCGTTGAACTCACCCTTGGAAACACCATATATTTT
CDR3: CSVELTLGNTIYF

J: TRBJ1-2
length: 11
size: NA
D: NA
V: TRBV6-4
DNA: TGTGCCAGAGGGATTGGGTATGGCTACACCTTC
CDR3: CARGIGYGYTF

J: TRBJ1-2
length: 13
size: NA
D: NA
V: TRBV7-2
DNA: TGTGCCAGCAGCCGTGACGGTAACTATGGCTACACCTTC
CDR3: CASSRDGNYGYTF

J: TRBJ2-2
length: 15
size: NA
D: TRBD1
V: TRBV5-1
DNA: TGCGCCAGCAGCTTGGCCACAGGGGGACCCGGGGAGCTGTTTTTT
CDR3: CASSLATGGPGELFF

J: TRBJ2-5
length: 12
size: NA
D: NA
V: TRBV6-5
DNA: TGTGCCAGCTGGACACCCAAAGAGACCCAGTACTTC
CDR3: CASWTPKETQYF

J: TRBJ2-2
length: 15
size: NA
D: TRBD1
V: TRBV29-1
DNA: TGCAGCGCCCGGACAGGGGGCTACGGAACCGGGGAGCTGTTTTTT
CDR3: CSARTGGYGTGELFF

J: TRBJ1-2
length: 14
size: NA
D: TRBD1
V: TRBV5-1
DNA: TGCGCCAGCAGCTTCGGACAGGGGGACTATGGCTACACCTTC
CDR3: CASSFGQGDYGYTF

J: TRBJ2-5
length: 14
size: NA
D: NA
V: TRBV5-1
DNA: TGCGCCAGCAGCTTGCCGGGGGCCCTAGAGACCCAGTACTTC
CDR3: CASSLPGALETQYF